This TCR beta chain came from a study of cytomegalovirus exposure and HLA in healthy donors. Whole-study findings and limits: A later look showed TCR association rates differing by HLA locus, highest for DRB1 and lowest for HLA-C. With later analysis, a missense DCLRE1C variant became linked to TCR beta V- and J-gene trimming.

V was cut by 3 bases and J by 7 bases, with 12 bases left in between. Germline V lookup: CDR1 MRHNA, CDR2 SNTAGT. The CDR3 is 14 amino acids. PCR was performed using 60 Vbeta and 13 Jbeta primers. Only in-frame clones appear in the TCRdb table, and some are missing; sequencing was by immunoSEQ multiplex PCR. The repertoire holds 100,000 or so clones, 60% to 80% seen once, with over 6.5% in the top ten. With respect to this clone: The target antigen is unknown.

The material sequenced was PBMCs. This chain links TRBV6-4 with TRBJ2-2, with D possibly being TRBD1 (5 bases). The TCR originated in a middle-aged woman in good health and CMV-seropositive. The CDR3 DNA sequence: TGTGCCAGCAGTGAAGGGGCCGGGTACGGGGAGCTGTTTTTT. Protein sequence: CASSEGAGYGELFF.